The source of this TCR beta chain is a study of chemoradiotherapy in HPV16-positive cancers. Notes on the study in general: Only two HPV16-positive patients supplied the functional HPV-specificity definition. Non-HPV-specific T cells did not expand in tumors during treatment, whereas candidate HPV-specific clones and E7-related motifs did. In HPV16-positive patients, HPV-responsive T-cell expansion tracked better recurrence-free survival.

V lost 0 bases, J lost 0 bases, and 3 bases stayed unmatched. Per germline, CDR1 MNHNS and CDR2 SASEGT. CDR3 length equals 18 residues. In regard to this clone: Its target is not known.

Sequencing used immunoSEQ multiplex PCR; TCRdb keeps in-frame clones, though not all of them. The data show 5,100 or so clones, with approximately 78% seen just once and about two fifths held by the top ten. The chain couples TRBV6-1 to TRBJ2-2; 11 positions match TRBD2. The TCR sequence derives from a human donor with HPV-associated anogenital cancer. Sample collection occurred from a patient who underwent chemoradiotherapy. The CDR3 loop reads CASSEALAGGANTGELFF. CDR3 DNA: TGTGCCAGCAGTGAAGCGCTAGCGGGGGGCGCGAACACCGGGGAGCTGTTTTTT.